This T cell receptor (beta chain) came from a study of cytomegalovirus exposure and HLA in healthy donors. This CDR3 has 17 amino acids. Germline assignment: CDR1 SGHRS and CDR2 YFSETQ. Trimming stripped 3 bases from V and 7 bases from J, with 20 bases between. Researchers ran the PCR with 60 Vbeta and 13 Jbeta primers. Assay used: immunoSEQ multiplex PCR; TCRdb lists only in-frame clones, some missing. The table records about 80,000 clones, about 80% of them present only once. Material for sequencing was PBMCs. The TCR sequence derives from a man aged 45-65 years in good health and CMV-seronegative. This chain connects TRBV5-1 to TRBJ1-6, with a tentative D call TRBD1 (6 bases). CDR3 DNA sequence: TGCGCCAGCAGCTCCGGGACACAATTGAGGATGAATTCACCCCTCCACTTT. Its protein product is CASSSGTQLRMNSPLHF.